What follows are 16 T cell receptor beta chains derived from one specimen sequenced in a study of metastatic and nonmetastatic thyroid tumors. Not a single patient had been given any form of treatment at any point before undergoing thyroid surgery. TCRdb reanalyzed the PCR reads with MiXCR. The sample consists of approximately 34,000 clones, 18% of them appearing once. The sequencing sample was made of blood. The receptors were gathered from a female donor with papillary thyroid cancer or a benign thyroid nodule (not recorded which). Some clones in this sample may be carry-over from other donors' samples.

As concerns this clone: A read error may produce the germline difference seen at one junction end. The chain is built from TRBV5-1 and TRBJ2-7; TRBD1 or TRBD2 may be the D gene (6 bases each). In germline, CDR1 is SGHRS, CDR2 YFSETQ. This CDR3 comprises 15 residues. As DNA, the CDR3 is TGCGCCAGCATCTTGGAGGGGGACATCTCCTACGAGCAGTACTTC. The encoded protein is CASILEGDISYEQYF.

This clone was counted at least ten times. An end of the junction does not agree with germline; a read error may underlie this. The chain recombines TRBV19 with TRBJ2-6; D is perhaps TRBD1 or TRBD2 (5 bases each). There are 15 residues in the CDR3. Germline V lookup: CDR1 LNHDA, CDR2 SQIVND (reference sequence). For the CDR3, the DNA is TGTGCCAGCCAAGAGGGGAACTCTGGGGCCAACGTCCCGACTTTC. It codes for CASQEGNSGANVPTF. Filled out from reference TRBV19 and TRBJ2-6, the complete variable domain reads DGGITQSPKYLFRKEGQNVTLSCEQNLNHDAMYWYRQDPGQGLRLIYYSQIVNDFQKGDIAEGYSVSREKKESFPLTVTSAQKNPTAFYLCASQEGNSGANVPTFGAGSRLTVL.

This clone was detected many times. V and J are TRBV12-3 or TRBV12-4 and TRBJ1-3; D gene unclear. There are 14 residues in the CDR3. V gave up 3 bases and J gave up 3 bases, with 9 bases separating them. The chain's CDR3 is CASSFQRFGNTIYF. Written as DNA, the CDR3 is TGTGCCAGCAGTTTTCAACGATTTGGAAACACCATATATTTT.

In this sample, this clone turned up many times. V is TRBV6-1 and J is TRBJ1-2; D remains unclear. This CDR3 has 14 residues. V lost 3 bases, J lost 8 bases, and 16 bases lay in between. The V gene's germline CDR1 is MNHNS and CDR2 SASEGT. The CDR3 bases are TGTGCCAGCAGTGAGGAAAGGGAAGGTGGAGGCTACACCTTC. It translates to CASSEEREGGGYTF.

On this clone: With a much larger clone just one base away, this may be a read error. The V call is TRBV4-1, the J call TRBJ2-5; D gene ambiguous. Germline CDR1 MGHRA, CDR2 YSYEKL. The CDR3 runs to 14 residues. The V end was cut by 4 bases, the J end by 1 base, with 10 bases between. CDR3 DNA sequence: TGCGCCAGCAGCCGGGGAATATTCCAAGAGACCCAGTACTTC. Protein product: CASSRGIFQETQYF.

The chain combines TRBV18 with TRBJ2-7; perhaps TRBD2 as D (7 bases). V lost 2 bases, J lost 7 bases, and 12 bases lay in between. Germline-derived CDR1 and CDR2 are KGHSH and LQKENI. This CDR3 comprises 13 residues. The CDR3 loop reads CASSPGRGTEQYF. In nucleotides, the CDR3 is TGTGCCAGCTCACCAGGGAGGGGGACAGAGCAGTACTTC.

This clone appeared many times. A much larger clone differs by one base, so this may be a read error. The same CDR3 arises from other DNA sequences in this sample as well. The J gene is TRBJ2-1, the V gene TRBV6-1; 7 nucleotides line up with TRBD1. The CDR3 consists of 15 residues. Germline CDR1 and CDR2: MNHNS and SASEGT. V was pared by 5 bases and J by 4 bases, with 8 bases of the junction left unmatched. This CDR3 is CASSPGTDRYNEQFF. DNA of the CDR3: TGTGCCAGCAGTCCCGGGACAGACAGGTACAATGAGCAGTTCTTC.

This clone has ten or more counts. This sequence joins TRBV20-1 and TRBJ2-1; 7 bases line up with TRBD2. CDR1 DFQATT and CDR2 SNEGSKA come from the germline V gene (reference sequence). This CDR3 has 14 residues. The J segment lost 8 bases and the V segment lost 6 bases, leaving 13 bases of the junction unmatched. CDR3 in amino acids: CSALIAGGGDEQFF. CDR3 nucleotides: TGCAGTGCCTTAATAGCGGGTGGGGGTGATGAGCAGTTCTTC.

At least ten counts were recorded for this clone. The chain couples TRBV24-1 to TRBJ2-5; TRBD2 agrees at 9 bases. CDR3 length: 16 amino acids. The germline gives CDR1 KGHDR, CDR2 SFDVKD. V gave up 1 base and J gave up 3 bases; unmatched junction bases: 5. The DNA for the CDR3 is TGTGCCACCAGTGATTTAGCGGGAGGCGGGGAAGAGACCCAGTACTTC. Protein: CATSDLAGGGEETQYF.

This clone was recorded at least ten times. V and J are TRBV6-1 and TRBJ1-1; 10 nucleotides agree with TRBD1. CDR3 size: 13 residues. Germline V lookup: CDR1 MNHNS, CDR2 SASEGT. V dropped 5 bases and J dropped 6; count of bases not matched to a gene: 3. CDR3 loop: CASSLGQGAEAFF. As DNA, the CDR3 is TGTGCCAGCAGTTTAGGACAGGGGGCTGAAGCTTTCTTT.

Ten or more counts support this clone. This chain connects TRBV4-2 to TRBJ1-2; tentatively, D is TRBD1 (5 bases). The V end was cut by 0 bases, the J end by 2 bases, with 16 bases between. Germline CDR1 and CDR2: LGHNA and YNFKEQ. This CDR3 spans 17 amino acids. The CDR3 coding sequence is TGTGCCAGCAGCCAAGACTACACAGGTGACCGAAACTATGGCTACACCTTC. Translated: CASSQDYTGDRNYGYTF.

Ten or more counts support this clone. The chain couples TRBV20-1 to TRBJ2-3; 10 nucleotides align to TRBD1. The CDR3 is 14 residues long. The junction had 7 bases not matched to a gene; V was cut back by 6 bases and J by 4 bases. Germline V lookup: CDR1 DFQATT, CDR2 SNEGSKA (reference sequence). Written as DNA, the CDR3 is TGCAGTGCCACAGCCGGGACAGGGGCAGATACGCAGTATTTT. Translation gives CSATAGTGADTQYF.

This clone showed up many times. The chain links TRBV20-1 to TRBJ2-3, with a tentative D call TRBD2 (6 bases). V was cut by 5 bases and J by 0 bases, with 15 bases left in between. Germline values: CDR1 DFQATT, CDR2 SNEGSKA (reference sequence). The CDR3 is made up of 15 amino acids. CDR3 region: CSAEGGQASTDTQYF. The DNA for the CDR3 is TGCAGTGCTGAGGGAGGACAAGCTAGCACAGATACGCAGTATTTT.

This chain connects TRBV6-1 to TRBJ2-2; D gene ambiguous. The ends were cut back, 6 bases at V and 1 base at J, with 6 bases in the middle. The CDR3 runs 13 residues. Germline lookup yields CDR1 MNHNS and CDR2 SASEGT. The CDR3 bases are TGTGCCAGCAGAATAGAGAACACCGGGGAGCTGTTTTTT. Amino acid sequence: CASRIENTGELFF.

The chain has TRBV4-1 and TRBJ2-7; 10 bases are a match to TRBD1. J gave up 3 bases and V 1 base, and 3 bases lay outside the gene matches. Germline lookup yields CDR1 MGHRA and CDR2 YSYEKL. There are 15 residues in the CDR3. The CDR3, as DNA: TGCGCCAGCAGCCAAGGACAGGGGGCTGGCTACGAGCAGTACTTC. Translation gives CASSQGQGAGYEQYF.

This clone was seen at least ten times. V gene TRBV10-3 combines with J gene TRBJ2-5; D perhaps matches TRBD1 (6 bases). This CDR3 is 16 amino acids long. Germline CDR1 reads ENHRY; CDR2 reads SYGVKD. V was cut by 4 bases and J by 5 bases, with 20 bases left in between. CDR3 bases: TGTGCCATCAGTGGGGGTCAACAGGGTTCGGGGGAGACCCAGTACTTC. As protein: CAISGGQQGSGETQYF.